One and the same sample provided the 18 T cell receptor beta chains below, sequenced in a study of blood T cell repertoires in COVID-19. Profiling relied on immunoSEQ multiplex PCR, and the TCRdb table lists in-frame clones only, not all of them. The sample includes roughly 150,000 clones, approximately 86% of them seen just once. The sequenced material came from peripheral blood. The source is a woman of 80 years or more with COVID-19, enrolled during active disease.

In nucleotides, the CDR3 is TGTGCCAGCAGCGCAACGGAGGGGACCCAGCCCCAGCATTTT. This translates into CASSATEGTQPQHF. The V gene is TRBV3-1 (or the pseudogene TRBV3-2), the J gene TRBJ1-5; possible D gene TRBD1, 5 bases. Germline V CDR1 and CDR2: LGHDT, YNNKEL (reference sequence). Between the trimmed V and J ends, which lost 5 bases and 7 bases, there was a span of 15 bases. The CDR3 has 14 amino acids.

This sequence joins TRBV9 and TRBJ1-4; 9 nucleotides line up with TRBD1. The CDR3 is made up of 14 amino acids. Per the germline V gene, CDR1 is SGDLS and CDR2 is YYNGEE. With V trimmed by 5 bases and J by 10 bases, 9 bases remained unmatched. CDR3 DNA: TGTGCCAGCAGTCCCGGGACAGGGATAGGAAAACTGTTTTTT. This encodes CASSPGTGIGKLFF.

Here the CDR3 reads CASSEQGDNYGYTF. The CDR3 bases are TGTGCCAGCAGTGAACAGGGGGATAACTATGGCTACACCTTC. The chain joins TRBV2 to TRBJ1-2; 7 nucleotides match TRBD1. The germline V gene has CDR1 SNHLY and CDR2 FYNNEI. The V gene end was trimmed by 2 bases and the J gene end by 1 base; junction bases not matched to a gene: 1. The CDR3 has 14 residues.

This chain joins TRBV7-3 and TRBJ2-7; TRBD1 aligns across 8 bases. The germline V gene has CDR1 SGHTA and CDR2 FQGTGA. The V segment lost 4 bases and the J segment 5 bases; nucleotides outside the gene matches: 10. The length of the CDR3 is 15 residues. The CDR3 nucleotides read TGTGCCAGCAGCTCCACCTGGACAGGGCGGGACGAGCAGTACTTC. It yields the protein CASSSTWTGRDEQYF.

V gene TRBV10-3 combines with J gene TRBJ1-4; weak D call: TRBD1 (6 bases). V gave up 10 bases and J gave up 8 bases, with 20 bases separating them. This CDR3 is built from 14 residues. Germline assignment: CDR1 ENHRY and CDR2 SYGVKD. The CDR3 here is CATRGERTGEKLFF. The CDR3 DNA sequence: TGTGCCACCAGGGGTGAAAGAACCGGGGAAAAACTGTTTTTT.

The J gene is TRBJ1-1, the V gene TRBV11-1; no firm D call. The CDR3 is made up of 11 amino acids. Trimming removed 5 bases at V and 3 bases at J, with 4 bases between. Germline V gives CDR1 SGHAT, CDR2 FQDESV (reference sequence). The CDR3 DNA reads as TGTGCCAGCAGCCCCTACACTGAAGCTTTCTTT. Its protein is CASSPYTEAFF.

CDR3 DNA: TGTGCCAGCAGCGTAGGATTGCCAGGCCTAATGAACACTGAAGCTTTCTTT. Protein product: CASSVGLPGLMNTEAFF. The chain carries TRBV9 and TRBJ1-1; no reliable D call. CDR3 length: 17 amino acids. Trimming took off 0 bases at V and 0 bases at J, with 15 bases between the two ends. Germline CDR1 is SGDLS and CDR2 is YYNGEE.

This clone was detected only once. The chain carries TRBV3-1 (or the pseudogene TRBV3-2) and TRBJ2-1, with D tentatively TRBD2 (6 bases). The CDR3 covers 12 residues. Trimming removed 3 bases at V and 9 bases at J, with 9 bases between. The germline gives CDR1 LGHDT, CDR2 YNNKEL (reference sequence). DNA for the CDR3: TGTGCCAGCAGCCAGATAGCGGTTGAGCAGTTCTTC. Its protein is CASSQIAVEQFF.

This chain joins TRBV2 and TRBJ1-3, with D hard to call. Germline V CDR1 and CDR2: SNHLY, FYNNEI. This CDR3 contains 13 residues. Trimming removed 7 bases at V and 0 bases at J, with 7 bases between. The CDR3 sequence: CASTVSSGNTIYF. CDR3 in DNA: TGTGCCAGCACGGTGAGCTCTGGAAACACCATATATTTT. Together with reference TRBV2 and TRBJ1-3, the CDR3 gives the full variable domain: EPEVTQTPSHQVTQMGQEVILRCVPISNHLYFYWYRQILGQKVEFLVSFYNNEISEKSEIFDDQFSVERPDGSNFTLKIRSTKLEDSAMYFCASTVSSGNTIYFGEGSWLTVV.

The chain has TRBV3-1 (or the pseudogene TRBV3-2) and TRBJ1-2; possibly TRBD1 for D (5 bases). Germline lookup yields CDR1 LGHDT and CDR2 YNNKEL (reference sequence). Trimming removed 8 bases at V and 7 bases at J, with 17 bases between. This CDR3 has 13 residues. The CDR3 loop is CASRTPQGSGYTF. The DNA of the CDR3 is TGTGCCAGCCGCACCCCGCAGGGATCTGGCTACACCTTC.

This clone was seen only a few times. V gene TRBV6-1 combines with J gene TRBJ1-2; weak D call: TRBD1 (5 bases). This CDR3 has 17 amino acids. The V gene lost 3 bases and the J gene lost 4 bases, with 21 bases spanning the gap. Germline CDR1 is MNHNS and CDR2 is SASEGT. CDR3 sequence reads: CASSEGRVTSISYGYTF. The CDR3 DNA reads as TGTGCCAGCAGTGAGGGCAGGGTAACCTCCATCTCCTATGGCTACACCTTC.

The count of this clone is one. The gene calls are TRBV5-6 and TRBJ1-4; 9 bases are shared with TRBD1. The germline V gene has CDR1 SGHDT and CDR2 YYEEEE. Trimming took 3 bases from V and 7 from J; bases not matched to a gene: 7. This CDR3 region has 15 residues. In DNA form, the CDR3 reads TGTGCCAGCAGCTCCCTGGGACAGGGTTTTGAAAAACTGTTTTTT. It codes for CASSSLGQGFEKLFF.

Concerning this clone: Relative to the germline gene, one junction end is altered; a read error may explain this. V gene TRBV7-8 combines with J gene TRBJ2-7; 11 bases are shared with TRBD2. The CDR3 has 15 amino acids. The germline V gene encodes CDR1 SGHVS and CDR2 FQNEAQ. The CDR3 nucleotides read TGTGCCAGCAGCTACCTGACTAGCGGGACCCGGGGGAGGAGCTTC. Translated, it gives CASSYLTSGTRGRSF.

J is TRBJ2-1 and V is TRBV28, with TRBD2 identical over 7 bases. The germline CDR1 and CDR2 sequences are MDHEN and SYDVKM. There are 17 residues in the CDR3. V was pared by 9 bases and J by 5 bases, with 19 bases of the junction left unmatched. CDR3 DNA sequence: TGTGCCAGTCAGGTTTCAGCGGGGACTACCCGTCACAATGAGCAGTTCTTC. Residues: CASQVSAGTTRHNEQFF. Complete variable domain (other parts from reference TRBV28 and TRBJ2-1): DVKVTQSSRYLVKRTGEKVFLECVQDMDHENMFWYRQDPGLGLRLIYFSYDVKMKEKGDIPEGYSVSREKKERFSLILESASTNQTSMYLCASQVSAGTTRHNEQFFGPGTRLTVL.

This chain links TRBV6-5 with TRBJ1-2, with TRBD1 matching over 10 bases. V dropped 4 bases and J dropped 1; count of bases not matched to a gene: 3. Germline loops: CDR1 MNHEY, CDR2 SVGAGI. This CDR3 has 15 amino acids. In DNA form, the CDR3 reads TGTGCCAGCAGTTCCCGGGACAGGGGTAACTATGGCTACACCTTC. It specifies CASSSRDRGNYGYTF.

This clone was observed a few times. The V and J genes are TRBV12-3 or TRBV12-4 and TRBJ1-4, with D unresolved. V was trimmed by 5 bases and J by 9 bases, leaving 13 bases between them. This CDR3 has 13 residues. This chain's CDR3 is CASSPGSMKKLFF. Written as DNA, the CDR3 is TGTGCCAGCAGTCCCGGTTCGATGAAAAAACTGTTTTTT.

V gene TRBV11-3 combines with J gene TRBJ2-3; 7 positions agree with TRBD2. The CDR3 sequence is 17 residues long. From germline, CDR1 is SGHNT and CDR2 YENEEA. With V trimmed by 1 base and J by 0 bases, 7 bases remained unmatched. The CDR3 coding sequence is TGTGCCAGCAGCTTAGGGTTATGGCGGGGGAGCACAGATACGCAGTATTTT. It codes for CASSLGLWRGSTDTQYF.

The chain couples TRBV6-5 to TRBJ1-5, with 7 bases matching TRBD1. Germline V CDR1 and CDR2: MNHEY, SVGAGI. This CDR3 has 14 residues. Trimming removed 2 bases from V and 7 bases from J; junction bases left unmatched: 5. CDR3 residues: CASSYEAGGQPQHF. The CDR3 DNA is TGTGCCAGCAGTTACGAGGCAGGGGGGCAGCCCCAGCATTTT.